This T cell receptor (beta chain) originates from a study of OX40 agonist ivuxolimab in advanced cancers. As for the study in general: An agonistic human IgG2 monoclonal antibody against OX40 (CD134) was given. In this trial design, patients received ivuxolimab intravenously at 0.01 to 10 mg/kg every 2 weeks. Findings and caveats of the study: The 0.1-3.0 mg/kg partial responders had among the lowest clonal expansion. Blood T cells, both CD4+ and CD8+, expanded clonally by week 6 at 0.1 to 3.0 mg/kg.

Only one count was recorded for this clone. Its specificity is not known. The CDR3 length is 15 residues. With 5 bases clipped from V and 9 bases from J, the junction kept 7 bases outside the gene matches. The germline V gene encodes CDR1 LNHDA and CDR2 SQIVND (reference sequence). Clones were sequenced by immunoSEQ multiplex PCR, and TCRdb holds only the in-frame ones, with some missing. The sample includes about 100,000 clones, around 90% of them seen just once. J is TRBJ2-1 and V is TRBV19; 13 bases are shared with TRBD2. This specimen consisted of CD4+ or CD8+ T cells sorted from blood, obtained in a trial of the OX40 agonist ivuxolimab. This clonotype was sampled from an adult with an advanced solid tumor such as melanoma, head and neck, liver or kidney cancer. The CDR3 sequence: CASSATGLAGSEQFF. CDR3 DNA sequence: TGTGCCAGTAGTGCTACGGGACTAGCGGGATCTGAGCAGTTCTTC.